This T cell receptor (beta chain) is from a study of patients and donors after allogeneic stem cell transplantation. Trimming pared 6 bases from V and 8 bases from J, leaving 11 bases between. The CDR3 is 13 amino acids. TCRdb reprocessed the RT-PCR reads via MiXCR and lists one record per CDR3 protein. The sample holds over 150,000 distinct CDR3 sequences; around 28% are singletons and the top ten take 3.2%. At least ten counts were recorded for this clonotype. The chain uses TRBV12-3 or TRBV12-4 and TRBJ1-6, with D uncertain. This clonotype was sampled from a human donor who was either an allogeneic HSCT recipient or a stem cell or donor lymphocyte infusion donor (not recorded which). It is not recorded whose cells these are; they may come from a transplant donor. Material for sequencing was blood, either unsorted or a sorted T cell fraction (not recorded which). CDR3 amino acids: CASSTLRDSPLHF. CDR3 in DNA: TGTGCCAGCAGCACGCTTCGGGATTCACCCCTCCACTTT.